What follows are 25 T cell receptor beta chains derived from one specimen sequenced in a study of blood T cell repertoires in COVID-19. Libraries were prepared by immunoSEQ multiplex PCR; TCRdb keeps only in-frame clonotypes and omits some of them. The sample consists of a few hundred thousand clones, 80% of them appearing once. Sequenced material: peripheral blood. All receptors derive from an older woman with acute or convalescent COVID-19.

The gene calls are TRBV7-9 and TRBJ1-5; the match to TRBD1 covers 9 bases. The V segment lost 7 bases and the J segment 1 base; nucleotides outside the gene matches: 14. This CDR3 is 18 amino acids long. Germline CDR1 SEHNR, CDR2 FQNEAQ (reference sequence). The CDR3 nucleotides read TGTGCCAGCACCCTCGGGACAGGGTTTCTCGGAAGCAATCAGCCCCAGCATTTT. Its translation: CASTLGTGFLGSNQPQHF.

The chain carries TRBV7-2 and TRBJ2-5; TRBD2 matches 7 bases. The CDR3 runs 15 residues. The V segment lost 5 bases and the J segment 7 bases; nucleotides outside the gene matches: 13. Germline loops: CDR1 SGHTA, CDR2 FQGNSA. The CDR3 loop reads CASSPEGSGRGTQYF. Here the CDR3 DNA reads TGTGCCAGCAGCCCCGAGGGATCAGGGAGGGGGACCCAGTACTTC.

The chain combines TRBV10-1 with TRBJ2-1; 11 nucleotides match TRBD2. Germline V lookup: CDR1 WNHNN, CDR2 SYGVQD (reference sequence). The CDR3 totals 15 residues. The trim removed 2 bases at V and 6 bases at J, leaving 3 bases unmatched. CDR3 in DNA: TGCGCCAGCAGTGAGGGGACTAGCGGCTCCAATGAGCAGTTCTTC. Translated, it gives CASSEGTSGSNEQFF.

The V and J genes are TRBV3-1 (or the pseudogene TRBV3-2) and TRBJ2-3; tentative D call: TRBD2 (6 bases). This CDR3 has 15 residues. Between the trimmed V and J ends, which lost 0 bases and 1 base, there was a span of 8 bases. CDR1 and CDR2 from the germline V gene are LGHDT and YNNKEL (reference sequence). DNA for the CDR3: TGTGCCAGCAGCCAAGAGGGGGGTGGCACAGATACGCAGTATTTT. Encoded protein: CASSQEGGGTDTQYF.

This chain connects TRBV18 to TRBJ1-4, with TRBD1 matching 7 bases. This CDR3 is 18 amino acids long. V lost 3 bases and J lost 3; bases outside the gene matches: 13. Per germline, CDR1 KGHSH and CDR2 LQKENI. This CDR3 reads CASSPQRTGWAANEKLFF. CDR3 DNA: TGTGCCAGCTCACCCCAGAGGACAGGCTGGGCAGCTAATGAAAAACTGTTTTTT.

This rearrangement joins TRBV5-5 to TRBJ2-7; D may be TRBD1 (7 bases). The germline V and J ends were trimmed by 4 bases and 1 base, with 21 bases remaining between them. Germline V CDR1 and CDR2: SGHKS, YYEKEE (reference sequence). This CDR3 has 17 amino acids. CDR3 loop: CASSPRRSAGGSYEQYF. For the CDR3, the DNA is TGTGCCAGCAGCCCCAGGAGGTCGGCAGGGGGGTCCTACGAGCAGTACTTC.

Here the CDR3 DNA reads TGTGCCAGTAGTGAAGGGGCCAGGGTGGACTATGGCTACACCTTC. Protein product: CASSEGARVDYGYTF. V gene TRBV19 combines with J gene TRBJ1-2; D is perhaps TRBD1 (5 bases). The V gene lost 5 bases and the J gene lost 3 bases, with 16 bases spanning the gap. This CDR3 is built from 15 residues. CDR1 and CDR2 from the germline V gene are LNHDA and SQIVND (reference sequence).

The rearrangement uses TRBV25-1 and TRBJ1-2; 9 bases line up with TRBD1. This CDR3 is 13 amino acids long. Germline V CDR1 and CDR2: MGHDK, SYGVNS. Trimming at V came to 3 bases and at J to 6 bases, leaving 2 bases not matched to a gene. The chain's CDR3 is CASSEGQGDGYTF. CDR3 coding DNA: TGTGCCAGCAGTGAGGGACAGGGAGATGGCTACACCTTC.

The chain combines TRBV7-9 with TRBJ2-3; 8 nucleotides agree with TRBD2. CDR1 is SEHNR, CDR2 FQNEAQ, per germline (reference sequence). V shed 5 bases, J shed 10 bases, and the junction held 5 bases outside the gene matches. There are 12 residues in the CDR3. The CDR3 DNA reads TGTGCCAGCAGCCGGGAGGGACTAGCGCAGTATTTT. This sequence encodes CASSREGLAQYF.

The V call is TRBV11-2, the J call TRBJ2-3; 7 bases match TRBD1. V trimming: 3 bases; J trimming: 4 bases; junction bases outside the gene matches: 1. Germline values: CDR1 SGHAT, CDR2 FQNNGV. There are 13 residues in the CDR3. CDR3 sequence (DNA): TGTGCCAGCAGCTTGACAGGGCCAGATACGCAGTATTTT. Its protein product is CASSLTGPDTQYF.

V usage is TRBV6-2 or TRBV6-3 and J usage is TRBJ1-4, with D possibly being TRBD1 (6 bases). Looked up from germline, CDR1 is MNHEY and CDR2 is SVGEGT. The CDR3 is 15 residues long. V was pared by 1 base and J by 4 bases, with 10 bases between. The CDR3 spells CASSYFGTHNEKLFF. The CDR3 DNA follows: TGTGCCAGCAGTTACTTCGGGACACATAATGAAAAACTGTTTTTT.

The rearrangement joins TRBV29-1 to TRBJ2-5; D perhaps matches TRBD1 (5 bases). The length of the CDR3 is 12 residues. Trimming took 6 bases from V and 0 from J, leaving 8 bases between them. From germline, CDR1 is SQVTM and CDR2 ANQGSEA. The CDR3 loop reads CSVQTDQETQYF. CDR3 bases: TGCAGCGTACAGACAGACCAAGAGACCCAGTACTTC.

The V gene is TRBV12-3 or TRBV12-4, the J gene TRBJ2-3, with D possibly matching TRBD2 (6 bases). CDR3 length: 13 amino acids. The V gene lost 3 bases and the J gene lost 4 bases, with 8 bases spanning the gap. In nucleotides, the CDR3 is TGTGCCAGCAGTTTCTCGGGGGCAGATACGCAGTATTTT. Protein sequence: CASSFSGADTQYF.

V is TRBV2 and J is TRBJ1-6; maybe TRBD1 (6 bases). This CDR3 contains 15 residues. The germline V gene has CDR1 SNHLY and CDR2 FYNNEI. With 0 bases removed from V and 9 bases from J, the gap between germline ends came to 12 bases. CDR3 region: CASSEARGSGSPLHF. The CDR3 nucleotides are TGTGCCAGCAGTGAAGCGAGGGGGAGCGGTTCACCCCTCCACTTT.

The V and J genes are TRBV5-1 and TRBJ2-1, with a weak D call TRBD1 (5 bases). This CDR3 is built from 13 residues. The germline V gene encodes CDR1 SGHRS and CDR2 YFSETQ. Trimming pared 5 bases from V and 1 base from J, leaving 7 bases between. The CDR3 DNA is TGCGCCAGCAGTACAGGTTCCTACAATGAGCAGTTCTTC. Encoded protein: CASSTGSYNEQFF.

The chain has TRBV19 and TRBJ2-3; D possibly corresponds to TRBD2 (6 bases). The CDR3 totals 15 residues. The germline gives CDR1 LNHDA, CDR2 SQIVND (reference sequence). V was pared by 7 bases and J by 0 bases, with 14 bases between. This CDR3 is CASTGDQSSTDTQYF. CDR3 DNA sequence: TGTGCCAGTACGGGGGACCAGTCTAGCACAGATACGCAGTATTTT.

This clone was seen a single time. CDR3 residues: CASSPEVKNIQYF. The CDR3 nucleotides read TGTGCCAGCAGCCCGGAGGTCAAAAACATTCAGTACTTC. The chain carries TRBV5-6 and TRBJ2-4; perhaps TRBD2 as D (5 bases). CDR1 and CDR2 from the germline V gene are SGHDT and YYEEEE. Trimming took 4 bases from V and 3 from J, leaving 8 bases between them. The CDR3 totals 13 residues. Using reference TRBV5-6 and TRBJ2-4 for the parts outside the CDR3, the full variable domain is DAGVTQSPTHLIKTRGQQVTLRCSPKSGHDTVSWYQQALGQGPQFIFQYYEEEERQRGNFPDRFSGHQFPNYSSELNVNALLLGDSALYLCASSPEVKNIQYFGAGTRLSVL.

The rearrangement links TRBV3-1 (or the pseudogene TRBV3-2) to TRBJ1-4, with 11 bases fitting TRBD1. The CDR3 extends over 17 amino acids. From germline, CDR1 is LGHDT and CDR2 YNNKEL (reference sequence). Germline trimming cut 1 base from V and 7 bases from J; bases unmatched to any gene: 8. The CDR3 loop is CASSQGPGQGVLEKLFF. As DNA, the CDR3 is TGTGCCAGCAGCCAAGGTCCGGGACAGGGGGTTCTTGAAAAACTGTTTTTT.

This clone came up once. The J gene is TRBJ2-3, the V gene TRBV6-5, with a tentative D call TRBD2 (7 bases). There are 15 residues in the CDR3. Trimming cost V 0 bases and J 10 bases, with 17 bases left between them. Per germline, CDR1 MNHEY and CDR2 SVGAGI. The CDR3 protein is CASSYSPRGAGAQYF. The CDR3 coding sequence is TGTGCCAGCAGTTACTCCCCCCGGGGGGCCGGGGCGCAGTATTTT.

This clone was observed a few times. The gene calls are TRBV3-1 (or the pseudogene TRBV3-2) and TRBJ1-5; D remains ambiguous. CDR1 and CDR2 from the germline V gene are LGHDT and YNNKEL (reference sequence). This CDR3 is built from 14 residues. Deletions cut 5 bases from V and 0 bases from J, with 8 bases between. The CDR3 bases are TGTGCCAGCAGCAATTCGGGTAGCAATCAGCCCCAGCATTTT. It translates to CASSNSGSNQPQHF.

This clone was recorded once. A much more abundant neighbour one base away suggests this may be a read error. The chain has TRBV7-2 and TRBJ2-5, with TRBD2 matching over 13 bases. Germline V lookup: CDR1 SGHTA, CDR2 FQGNSA. Unmatched junction bases numbered 3, after V lost 5 bases and J lost 0 bases. The CDR3 contains 16 residues. The CDR3 nucleotides are TGTGCCAGCAGCCCAGGACTAGCGGGGGACCAAGAGACCCAGTACTTC. Encoded protein: CASSPGLAGDQETQYF.

V is TRBV21-1 and J is TRBJ1-1; TRBD1, the D gene given by the table, was not confirmed from the DNA. TRBV21-1 is flagged as a pseudogene. The CDR3 is made up of 15 amino acids. CDR3 coding DNA: TGTGCCAGCCCCGAACAGGGGGCGGGAAACACTGAAGCTTTCTTT. Translating gives CASPEQGAGNTEAFF.

This rearrangement joins TRBV7-9 to TRBJ2-5; 7 bases fit TRBD1. The CDR3 has 13 amino acids. Losses at the gene ends were 4 bases for V and 5 bases for J; bases not matched to a gene: 4. Germline CDR1 SEHNR, CDR2 FQNEAQ (reference sequence). CDR3 DNA: TGTGCCAGCAGCTCGGGACAGAAGGAGACCCAGTACTTC. This codes for CASSSGQKETQYF.

The chain carries TRBV4-1 and TRBJ1-2; weak D call: TRBD1 (5 bases). Germline V gene lookup returns CDR1 MGHRA and CDR2 YSYEKL. Between the trimmed V and J ends, which lost 2 bases and 7 bases, there was a span of 14 bases. The CDR3 sequence is 14 residues long. The CDR3 nucleotides are TGCGCCAGCAGCCAACCCCCAGGGCTTGGTGGCTACACCTTC. Amino acids: CASSQPPGLGGYTF.

This rearrangement joins TRBV24-1 to TRBJ2-2; 8 positions match TRBD1. The CDR3 length is 13 residues. Unmatched junction bases numbered 1, after V lost 9 bases and J lost 2 bases. CDR1 is KGHDR, CDR2 SFDVKD, per germline. The CDR3 DNA follows: TGTGCCACCGGACAGGGAAACACCGGGGAGCTGTTTTTT. Protein: CATGQGNTGELFF.